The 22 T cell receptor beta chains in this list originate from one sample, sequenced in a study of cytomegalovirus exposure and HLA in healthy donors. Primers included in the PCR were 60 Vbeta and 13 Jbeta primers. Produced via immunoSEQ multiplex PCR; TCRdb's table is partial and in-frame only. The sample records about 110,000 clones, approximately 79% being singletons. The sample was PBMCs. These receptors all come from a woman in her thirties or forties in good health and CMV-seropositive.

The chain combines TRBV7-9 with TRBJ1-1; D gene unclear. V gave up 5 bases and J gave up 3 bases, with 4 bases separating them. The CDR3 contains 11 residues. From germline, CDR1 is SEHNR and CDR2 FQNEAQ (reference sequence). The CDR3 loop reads CASSPDTEAFF. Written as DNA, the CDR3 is TGTGCCAGCAGCCCGGACACTGAAGCTTTCTTT.

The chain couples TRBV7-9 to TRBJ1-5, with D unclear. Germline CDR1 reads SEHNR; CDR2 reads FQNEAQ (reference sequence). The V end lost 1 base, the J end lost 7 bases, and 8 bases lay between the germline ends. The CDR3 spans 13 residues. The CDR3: CASSLDSPQPQHF. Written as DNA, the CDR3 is TGTGCCAGCAGCTTAGATAGTCCCCAGCCCCAGCATTTT.

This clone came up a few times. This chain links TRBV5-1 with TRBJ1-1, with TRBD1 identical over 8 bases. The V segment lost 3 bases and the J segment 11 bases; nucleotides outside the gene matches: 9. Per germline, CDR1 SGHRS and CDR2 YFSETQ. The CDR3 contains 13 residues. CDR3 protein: CASSSQTGAEAFF. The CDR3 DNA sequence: TGCGCCAGCAGCTCACAGACAGGGGCGGAGGCTTTCTTT. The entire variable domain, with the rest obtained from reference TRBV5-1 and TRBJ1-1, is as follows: KAGVTQTPRYLIKTRGQQVTLSCSPISGHRSVSWYQQTPGQGLQFLFEYFSETQRNKGNFPGRFSGRQFSNSRSEMNVSTLELGDSALYLCASSSQTGAEAFFGQGTRLTVV.

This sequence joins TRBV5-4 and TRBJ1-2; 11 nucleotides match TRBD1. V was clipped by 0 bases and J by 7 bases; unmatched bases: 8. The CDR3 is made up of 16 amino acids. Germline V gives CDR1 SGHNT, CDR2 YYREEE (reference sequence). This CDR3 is CASSLAWRGQGAGYTF. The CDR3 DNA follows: TGTGCCAGCAGCTTGGCCTGGCGCGGACAGGGGGCTGGCTACACCTTC. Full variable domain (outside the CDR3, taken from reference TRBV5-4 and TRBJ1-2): ETGVTQSPTHLIKTRGQQVTLRCSSQSGHNTVSWYQQALGQGPQFIFQYYREEENGRGNFPPRFSGLQFPNYSSELNVNALELDDSALYLCASSLAWRGQGAGYTFGSGTRLTVV.

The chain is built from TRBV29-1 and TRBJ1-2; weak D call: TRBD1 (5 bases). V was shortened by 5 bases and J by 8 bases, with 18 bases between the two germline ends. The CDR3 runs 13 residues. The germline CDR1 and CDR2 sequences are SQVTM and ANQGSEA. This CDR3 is CSVQGWGATGYTF. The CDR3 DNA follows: TGCAGCGTTCAGGGATGGGGTGCCACGGGCTACACCTTC.

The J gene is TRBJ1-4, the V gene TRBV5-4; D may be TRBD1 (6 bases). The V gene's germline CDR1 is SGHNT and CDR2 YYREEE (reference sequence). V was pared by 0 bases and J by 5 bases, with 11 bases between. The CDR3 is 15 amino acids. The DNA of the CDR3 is TGTGCCAGCAGCTTGGCACAGGGTGGCAATGAAAAACTGTTTTTT. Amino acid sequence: CASSLAQGGNEKLFF.

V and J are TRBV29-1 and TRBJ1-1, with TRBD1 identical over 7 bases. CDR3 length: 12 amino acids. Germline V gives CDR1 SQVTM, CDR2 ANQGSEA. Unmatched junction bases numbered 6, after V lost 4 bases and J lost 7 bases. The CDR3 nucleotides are TGCAGCGTTGCTCGGACAGGTAATGAAGCTTTCTTT. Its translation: CSVARTGNEAFF.

CDR3 coding DNA: TGTGCCAGCGGCCTCGGGGGGGGATGGACAGATACGCAGTATTTT. This gives the protein CASGLGGGWTDTQYF. The chain recombines TRBV6-1 with TRBJ2-3; the match to TRBD2 covers 8 bases. Germline-derived CDR1 and CDR2 are MNHNS and SASEGT. With 8 bases clipped from V and 3 bases from J, the junction kept 10 bases outside the gene matches. The CDR3 is made up of 15 amino acids.

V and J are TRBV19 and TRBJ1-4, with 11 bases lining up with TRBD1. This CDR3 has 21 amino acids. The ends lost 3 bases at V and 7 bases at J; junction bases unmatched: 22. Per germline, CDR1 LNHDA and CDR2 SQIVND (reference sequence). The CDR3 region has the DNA TGTGCCAGTAGTATCCCCCCGGACAGGGGGCTGGTTTCTAGGAGAGGTGAAAAACTGTTTTTT. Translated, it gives CASSIPPDRGLVSRRGEKLFF. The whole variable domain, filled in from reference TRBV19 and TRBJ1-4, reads DGGITQSPKYLFRKEGQNVTLSCEQNLNHDAMYWYRQDPGQGLRLIYYSQIVNDFQKGDIAEGYSVSREKKESFPLTVTSAQKNPTAFYLCASSIPPDRGLVSRRGEKLFFGSGTQLSVL.

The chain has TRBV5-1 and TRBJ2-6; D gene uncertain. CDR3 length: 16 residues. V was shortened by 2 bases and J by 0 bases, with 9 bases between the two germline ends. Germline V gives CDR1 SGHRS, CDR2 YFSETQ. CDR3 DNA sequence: TGCGCCAGCAGCTTTAGGAGAAGCTCTGGGGCCAACGTCCTGACTTTC. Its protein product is CASSFRRSSGANVLTF.

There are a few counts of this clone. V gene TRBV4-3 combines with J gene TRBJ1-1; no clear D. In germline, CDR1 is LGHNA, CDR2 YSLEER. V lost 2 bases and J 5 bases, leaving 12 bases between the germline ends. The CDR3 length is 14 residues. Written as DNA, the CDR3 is TGCGCCAGCAGCCAATACCGGGAAAGAACTGAAGCTTTCTTT. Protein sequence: CASSQYRERTEAFF.

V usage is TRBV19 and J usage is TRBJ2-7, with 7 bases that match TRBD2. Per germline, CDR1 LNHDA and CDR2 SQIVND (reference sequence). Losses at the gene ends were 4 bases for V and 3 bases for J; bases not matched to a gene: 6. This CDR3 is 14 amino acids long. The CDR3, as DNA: TGTGCCAGTAGTAGGGGGGGACTTTTCTACGAGCAGTACTTC. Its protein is CASSRGGLFYEQYF. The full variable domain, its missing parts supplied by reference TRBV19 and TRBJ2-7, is DGGITQSPKYLFRKEGQNVTLSCEQNLNHDAMYWYRQDPGQGLRLIYYSQIVNDFQKGDIAEGYSVSREKKESFPLTVTSAQKNPTAFYLCASSRGGLFYEQYFGPGTRLTVT.

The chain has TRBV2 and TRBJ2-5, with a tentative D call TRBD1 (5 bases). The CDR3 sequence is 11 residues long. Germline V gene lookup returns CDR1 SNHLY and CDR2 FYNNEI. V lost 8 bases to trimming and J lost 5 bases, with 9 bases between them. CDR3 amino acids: CASQGWETQYF. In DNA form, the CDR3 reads TGTGCCAGCCAGGGATGGGAGACCCAGTACTTC.

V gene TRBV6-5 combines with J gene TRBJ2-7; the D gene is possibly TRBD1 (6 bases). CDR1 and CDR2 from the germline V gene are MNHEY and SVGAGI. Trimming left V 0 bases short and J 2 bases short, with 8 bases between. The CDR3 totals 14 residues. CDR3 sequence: CASSYSDRTYEQYF. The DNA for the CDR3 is TGTGCCAGCAGTTACTCAGACAGGACCTACGAGCAGTACTTC.

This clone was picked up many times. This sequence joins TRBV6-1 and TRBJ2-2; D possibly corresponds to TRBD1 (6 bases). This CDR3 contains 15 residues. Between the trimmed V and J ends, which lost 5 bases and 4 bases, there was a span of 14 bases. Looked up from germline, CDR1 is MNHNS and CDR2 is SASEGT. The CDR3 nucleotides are TGTGCCAGCAGTTTTATGGCAGGGGTCACCGGGGAGCTGTTTTTT. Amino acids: CASSFMAGVTGELFF.

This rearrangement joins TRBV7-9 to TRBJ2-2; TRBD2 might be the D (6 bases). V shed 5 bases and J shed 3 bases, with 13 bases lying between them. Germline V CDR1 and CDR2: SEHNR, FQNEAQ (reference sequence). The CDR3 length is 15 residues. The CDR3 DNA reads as TGTGCCAGCAGCCCTTGGGGGGTAGACACCGGGGAGCTGTTTTTT. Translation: CASSPWGVDTGELFF.

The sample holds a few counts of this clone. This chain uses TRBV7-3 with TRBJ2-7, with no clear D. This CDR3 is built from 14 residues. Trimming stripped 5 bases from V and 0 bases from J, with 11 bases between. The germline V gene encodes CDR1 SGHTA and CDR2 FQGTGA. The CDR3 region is CASSPGPSSYEQYF. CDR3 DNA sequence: TGTGCCAGCAGCCCAGGCCCCTCCTCCTACGAGCAGTACTTC.

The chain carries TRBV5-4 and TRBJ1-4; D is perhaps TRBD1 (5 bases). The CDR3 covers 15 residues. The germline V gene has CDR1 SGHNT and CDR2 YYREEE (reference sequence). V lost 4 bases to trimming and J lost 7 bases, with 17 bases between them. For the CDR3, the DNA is TGTGCCAGCAGCCATTGGGGGGTGAGGCGTGAAAAACTGTTTTTT. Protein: CASSHWGVRREKLFF.

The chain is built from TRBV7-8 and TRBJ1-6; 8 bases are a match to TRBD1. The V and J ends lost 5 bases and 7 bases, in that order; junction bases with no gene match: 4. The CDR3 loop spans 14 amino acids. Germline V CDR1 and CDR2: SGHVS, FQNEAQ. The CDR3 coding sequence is TGTGCCAGCAGCCCCCGGACAGGGAATTCACCCCTCCACTTT. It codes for CASSPRTGNSPLHF.

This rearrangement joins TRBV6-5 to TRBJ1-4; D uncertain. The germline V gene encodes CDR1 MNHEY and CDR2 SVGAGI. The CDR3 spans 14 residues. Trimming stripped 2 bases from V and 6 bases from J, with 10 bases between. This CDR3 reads CASSYVRFDEKLFF. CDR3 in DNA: TGTGCCAGCAGTTACGTGAGGTTTGATGAAAAACTGTTTTTT.

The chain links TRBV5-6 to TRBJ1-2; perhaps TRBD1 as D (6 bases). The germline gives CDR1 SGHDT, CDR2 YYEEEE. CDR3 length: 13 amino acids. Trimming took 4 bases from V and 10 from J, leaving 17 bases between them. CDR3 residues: CASSGDIYSFYTF. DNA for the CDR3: TGTGCCAGCAGCGGGGACATCTACTCGTTCTACACCTTC.

The DNA of the CDR3 is TGTGCCAGCAGCCAAGCGGGTCAGAAAGAGACCCAGTACTTC. It specifies CASSQAGQKETQYF. The chain carries TRBV4-2 and TRBJ2-5; the D is unclear. Germline V gene data show CDR1 as LGHNA and CDR2 as YNFKEQ. CDR3 size: 14 residues. V gave up 1 base and J gave up 3 bases, with 9 bases separating them.